This TCR beta chain stems from a study of CD8+ T cells in alopecia areata. The wider study: Patients received oral tofacitinib, 5 to 10 mg twice daily, for moderate-to-severe alopecia areata.

V trimming: 3 bases; J trimming: 7 bases; junction bases outside the gene matches: 1. The CDR3 totals 12 residues. Isolated RNA was reverse transcribed into cDNA used as the sequencing template. Sequenced by immunoSEQ multiplex PCR; TCRdb stores in-frame clones only, minus some. Here the sample spans about 170,000 clones, about 66% being singletons. The clonotype was recovered from a human donor with alopecia areata. Sequencing used CD8+ T cells sorted from blood, obtained at week 0. The J gene is TRBJ1-1, the V gene TRBV5-7; 9 bases line up with TRBD1. TRBV5-7 counts as an open reading frame of uncertain function. The CDR3 DNA sequence: TGTGCCAGCAGCTCGGGACAGGGTGAAGCTTTCTTT. It encodes CASSSGQGEAFF.